This T cell receptor beta chain was profiled in a study of blood T cells in healthy people across ages. Overall study context: With template switching, about one barcoded beta molecule was captured per two T cells.

The CDR3 runs 16 residues. Germline V CDR1 and CDR2: MNHEY, SVGAGI. V shed 6 bases, J shed 5 bases, and the junction held 13 bases outside the gene matches. Per-sample PBMC isolation yielded at least 6.5 million cells. This clonotype was counted only a few times. Its specificity is unknown. Study-wide results and caveats: Donors of long life had a larger count of naive CD4+ cells and greater diversity than aged donors.

For the second PCR, which ran for about 6 to 11 cycles, a sample-barcoded 5' primer and a J-beta primer mix were used. Each cDNA molecule was tagged by a template-switch adaptor with 12 random nucleotides. MiXCR was run by TCRdb on the 5' RACE reads, yielding one entry per CDR3 protein. Of 1.4 million to 1.5 million distinct CDR3 sequences listed, 42% are singletons. Sequenced sample: blood. This clonotype originated in a woman aged 18-29 years in good health. The rearrangement joins TRBV6-5 to TRBJ2-7; TRBD1 aligns across 10 bases. CDR3 in DNA: TGTGCCAGCAGCCAACGGACAGGGGGTTTTCTCGACGAGCAGTACTTC. Protein sequence: CASSQRTGGFLDEQYF.